The 21 T cell receptor beta chains below come from one sample, sequenced in a study of cytomegalovirus exposure and HLA in healthy donors. Use of 60 Vbeta and 13 Jbeta primers characterized the PCR. The method was immunoSEQ multiplex PCR; TCRdb's version includes in-frame clones alone and lacks a portion of them. The sample has about 200,000 clones; around 75% are singletons. Sequenced: PBMCs. The origin of the receptors is a woman in her 30s in good health and CMV-seronegative.

The rearrangement links TRBV7-9 to TRBJ1-2; 8 bases line up with TRBD1. This CDR3 has 14 amino acids. V dropped 5 bases and J dropped 2; count of bases not matched to a gene: 4. CDR1 and CDR2 from the germline V gene are SEHNR and FQNEAQ (reference sequence). The CDR3 loop reads CASSGRGQNYGYTF. The CDR3 DNA reads TGTGCCAGCAGCGGCAGGGGGCAAAACTATGGCTACACCTTC.

This clone was seen a few times. The chain is built from TRBV6-1 and TRBJ1-2, with 11 bases identical to TRBD1. Looked up from germline, CDR1 is MNHNS and CDR2 is SASEGT. The J segment lost 8 bases and the V segment lost 6 bases, leaving 8 bases of the junction unmatched. The CDR3 consists of 14 residues. This CDR3 reads CASRAGQGASGYTF. CDR3 in DNA: TGTGCCAGCAGGGCCGGACAGGGGGCGAGCGGCTACACCTTC.

This clone was observed a few times. The rearrangement uses TRBV5-1 and TRBJ1-6, with a possible D match to TRBD1 (5 bases). The V gene's germline CDR1 is SGHRS and CDR2 YFSETQ. CDR3 size: 16 residues. V lost 0 bases to trimming and J lost 10 bases, with 17 bases between them. The CDR3 nucleotides read TGCGCCAGCAGCTTGGAGGGCAGCCGGGGGGGATCACCCCTCCACTTT. The encoded protein is CASSLEGSRGGSPLHF. Complete variable domain (other parts from reference TRBV5-1 and TRBJ1-6): KAGVTQTPRYLIKTRGQQVTLSCSPISGHRSVSWYQQTPGQGLQFLFEYFSETQRNKGNFPGRFSGRQFSNSRSEMNVSTLELGDSALYLCASSLEGSRGGSPLHFGNGTRLTVT.

The genes are TRBV28 and TRBJ1-4, with TRBD1 matching 9 bases. V gave up 2 bases and J gave up 6 bases; unmatched junction bases: 7. Germline CDR1 reads MDHEN; CDR2 reads SYDVKM. The CDR3 is 16 residues long. CDR3 nucleotides: TGTGCCAGCAGTTTACAAAACAGGGGGCGTTATGAAAAACTGTTTTTT. This codes for CASSLQNRGRYEKLFF.

The V gene is TRBV7-2, the J gene TRBJ1-4; no clear D gene. Germline lookup yields CDR1 SGHTA and CDR2 FQGNSA. The CDR3 contains 13 residues. V dropped 5 bases and J dropped 6 bases, with 10 bases sitting between them. CDR3 sequence: CASSRTGDEKLFF. CDR3 DNA: TGTGCCAGCAGCCGGACGGGAGATGAAAAACTGTTTTTT.

V usage is TRBV7-2 and J usage is TRBJ1-4; maybe TRBD1 (5 bases). The CDR3 is made up of 15 amino acids. From germline, CDR1 is SGHTA and CDR2 FQGNSA. The V gene lost 1 base and the J gene lost 8 bases, with 14 bases spanning the gap. The CDR3 loop reads CASSLGWGGLEKLFF. The CDR3, as DNA: TGTGCCAGCAGCTTAGGGTGGGGGGGTCTCGAAAAACTGTTTTTT.

This chain connects TRBV4-2 to TRBJ2-1; 7 nucleotides align to TRBD2. The ends lost 0 bases at V and 7 bases at J; junction bases unmatched: 12. There are 17 residues in the CDR3. Germline lookup yields CDR1 LGHNA and CDR2 YNFKEQ. The CDR3 protein is CASSQDMTSPTGNEQFF. The CDR3 DNA reads as TGTGCCAGCAGCCAAGATATGACTAGCCCCACCGGGAATGAGCAGTTCTTC.

The rearrangement uses TRBV4-1 and TRBJ1-2; 7 nucleotides line up with TRBD1. The CDR3 covers 15 residues. The V gene's germline CDR1 is MGHRA and CDR2 YSYEKL. V gave up 4 bases and J gave up 2 bases; unmatched junction bases: 7. The CDR3 DNA is TGCGCCAGCAGCCGTCGGGACAGTTCAAACTATGGCTACACCTTC. Translating it yields CASSRRDSSNYGYTF.

J is TRBJ2-1 and V is TRBV9; 11 nucleotides line up with TRBD2. The CDR3 length is 17 residues. Germline CDR1 SGDLS, CDR2 YYNGEE. V lost 0 bases and J lost 7; bases outside the gene matches: 9. The CDR3 reads CASSVAAVGLAENEQFF. As DNA, the CDR3 is TGTGCCAGCAGCGTAGCCGCGGTGGGACTAGCGGAGAATGAGCAGTTCTTC. The whole variable domain, filled in from reference TRBV9 and TRBJ2-1, reads DSGVTQTPKHLITATGQRVTLRCSPRSGDLSVYWYQQSLDQGLQFLIQYYNGEERAKGNILERFSAQQFPDLHSELNLSSLELGDSALYFCASSVAAVGLAENEQFFGPGTRLTVL.

The chain combines TRBV7-8 with TRBJ2-5, with 8 bases that match TRBD2. With 1 base clipped from V and 2 bases from J, the junction kept 6 bases outside the gene matches. CDR3 length equals 16 residues. From germline, CDR1 is SGHVS and CDR2 FQNEAQ. Here the CDR3 reads CASSLDVAGGQETQYF. For the CDR3, the DNA is TGTGCCAGCAGCTTAGATGTGGCGGGGGGACAAGAGACCCAGTACTTC.

The chain uses TRBV11-1 and TRBJ2-7, with a weak D call TRBD2 (5 bases). V lost 0 bases and J lost 2, with 8 bases in between. Germline V gives CDR1 SGHAT, CDR2 FQDESV (reference sequence). The CDR3 runs to 14 residues. The CDR3 coding sequence is TGTGCCAGCAGCTTAGCGGGGAGAGCCTACGAGCAGTACTTC. Its translation is CASSLAGRAYEQYF.

Regarding this clone: At the DNA level, this CDR3 is encoded by other sequences in the same sample as well. The chain recombines TRBV4-1 with TRBJ2-3, with D tentatively TRBD2 (5 bases). The germline gives CDR1 MGHRA, CDR2 YSYEKL. Trimming stripped 0 bases from V and 1 base from J, with 5 bases between. The CDR3 consists of 14 residues. The CDR3, as DNA: TGCGCCAGCAGCCAAGAGGGAGGCACAGATACGCAGTATTTT. As protein: CASSQEGGTDTQYF.

This clone came up a few times. The chain combines TRBV9 with TRBJ2-5; 12 nucleotides match TRBD2. The V segment lost 0 bases and the J segment 2 bases; nucleotides outside the gene matches: 8. CDR1 and CDR2 (germline): SGDLS, YYNGEE. The CDR3 has 18 amino acids. The CDR3 here is CASSVASGGAGLQETQYF. The CDR3 DNA is TGTGCCAGCAGCGTAGCTAGCGGGGGGGCTGGGTTACAAGAGACCCAGTACTTC.

The J gene is TRBJ2-5, the V gene TRBV19; the match to TRBD1 covers 7 bases. The CDR3 sequence is 17 residues long. Germline assignment: CDR1 LNHDA and CDR2 SQIVND (reference sequence). Trimming cost V 3 bases and J 1 base; bases outside gene matches: 11. The CDR3: CASSIQTLRTGQETQYF. The DNA for the CDR3 is TGTGCCAGTAGTATCCAAACCTTAAGGACAGGCCAAGAGACCCAGTACTTC.

This clone was seen only a few times. This chain joins TRBV27 and TRBJ2-1, with 12 bases matching TRBD2. The CDR3 contains 16 residues. CDR1 is MNHEY and CDR2 is SMNVEV in the germline V gene (reference sequence). V lost 5 bases and J lost 0; bases outside the gene matches: 2. CDR3 bases: TGTGCCAGCAGTGTACTAGCGGGAGGCTCCTACAATGAGCAGTTCTTC. Its protein is CASSVLAGGSYNEQFF.

The chain couples TRBV29-1 to TRBJ2-1; D may be TRBD1 (5 bases). The V gene's germline CDR1 is SQVTM and CDR2 ANQGSEA. The CDR3 contains 13 residues. Trimming left V 4 bases short and J 4 bases short, with 11 bases between. Here the CDR3 reads CSVGWGGYNEQFF. CDR3 in DNA: TGCAGCGTTGGATGGGGCGGATACAATGAGCAGTTCTTC.

The chain recombines TRBV4-3 with TRBJ2-7; the match to TRBD2 covers 7 bases. The CDR3 contains 17 residues. With 0 bases clipped from V and 2 bases from J, the junction kept 10 bases outside the gene matches. The germline gives CDR1 LGHNA, CDR2 YSLEER. The CDR3 bases are TGCGCCAGCAGCCAAGATCGGGGGAGGGTGGAGACCTACGAGCAGTACTTC. Translation: CASSQDRGRVETYEQYF.

The table lists this clone with a count of one. J is TRBJ2-7 and V is TRBV2; D call uncertain. The length of the CDR3 is 15 residues. Trimming took 0 bases from V and 0 from J, leaving 9 bases between them. Germline CDR1 SNHLY, CDR2 FYNNEI. CDR3 bases: TGTGCCAGCAGTGAAGCTCGTCGGAGCTCCTACGAGCAGTACTTC. It yields the protein CASSEARRSSYEQYF.

This chain joins TRBV4-3 and TRBJ1-5; D might be TRBD1 (5 bases). Between the trimmed V and J ends, which lost 0 bases and 4 bases, there was a span of 10 bases. CDR1 is LGHNA and CDR2 is YSLEER in the germline V gene. CDR3 size: 15 residues. CDR3 residues: CASSQDLAGNQPQHF. CDR3 nucleotide sequence: TGCGCCAGCAGCCAAGATTTGGCAGGGAATCAGCCCCAGCATTTT.

The sample holds a few counts of this clone. The chain joins TRBV6-1 to TRBJ1-2, with D perhaps TRBD1 (5 bases). The CDR3 runs to 12 residues. Trimming took 8 bases from V and 4 from J, leaving 11 bases between them. CDR1 is MNHNS and CDR2 is SASEGT in the germline V gene. The chain's CDR3 is CASPGKSYGYTF. CDR3 DNA sequence: TGTGCCAGCCCAGGGAAGAGCTATGGCTACACCTTC.

The chain joins TRBV13 to TRBJ2-1, with 7 bases that match TRBD2. Germline CDR1 reads PRHDT; CDR2 reads FYEKMQ (reference sequence). CDR3 length: 16 amino acids. V shed 5 bases, J shed 1 base, and the junction held 8 bases outside the gene matches. The CDR3 DNA sequence: TGTGCCAGCAGCCGTCGACTAGCAGGTTCCTACAATGAGCAGTTCTTC. Translating it yields CASSRRLAGSYNEQFF.